Shown below are 24 T cell receptor beta chains from a single sample sequenced in a study of spatial heterogeneity in lung cancer. Documented time point: sample taken at primary tumor resection. Unsorted tumor, nontumor lung tissue or cryopreserved PBMC supplied the whole RNA. MiXCR, applied by TCRdb to the 5' RACE reads, yields one record per CDR3 protein. Found here are over 1,500 distinct CDR3 sequences, roughly 19% of them singletons; the top ten hold about 42%. Here the sequenced sample was PBMCs, taken at surgery. The source of these receptors is a male donor with early-stage non-small cell lung cancer.

The chain couples TRBV12-3 or TRBV12-4 to TRBJ1-4, with a weak D call TRBD1 (6 bases). V lost 7 bases and J 8 bases, leaving 17 bases between the germline ends. This CDR3 has 14 residues. CDR3 residues: CASTLGARWEKLFF. The CDR3, as DNA: TGTGCCAGCACCTTGGGGGCCCGGTGGGAAAAACTGTTTTTT.

The V and J genes are TRBV28 and TRBJ1-5; no reliable D call. Per the germline V gene, CDR1 is MDHEN and CDR2 is SYDVKM. CDR3 length: 15 residues. V gave up 6 bases and J gave up 0 bases, with 12 bases separating them. The CDR3 loop is CASRPTLYSNQPQHF. For the CDR3, the DNA is TGTGCCAGCAGGCCGACACTTTATAGCAATCAGCCCCAGCATTTT.

V gene TRBV20-1 combines with J gene TRBJ2-7, with D unresolved. The CDR3 has 15 residues. V was clipped by 6 bases and J by 0 bases, with 18 bases between them. Germline V lookup: CDR1 DFQATT, CDR2 SNEGSKA (reference sequence). The CDR3, as DNA: TGCAGTGCCCTTCACGGCAGCACGAGCTCCTACGAGCAGTACTTC. Amino acids: CSALHGSTSSYEQYF.

Within the sample, this clonotype is large. The chain recombines TRBV30 with TRBJ2-3; 7 nucleotides line up with TRBD2. The CDR3 sequence is 14 residues long. Germline values: CDR1 GTSNPN, CDR2 SVGIG (reference sequence). J gave up 2 bases and V 1 base, and 3 bases lay outside the gene matches. This CDR3 reads CAWSASGTTDTQYF. DNA of the CDR3: TGTGCCTGGAGTGCTAGCGGTACCACAGATACGCAGTATTTT.

In its sample, this clonotype ranks as medium-sized. The chain combines TRBV7-9 with TRBJ1-2; D gene uncertain. Trimming removed 5 bases at V and 5 bases at J, with 9 bases between. The CDR3 is 12 amino acids. Per germline, CDR1 SEHNR and CDR2 FQNEAQ (reference sequence). The CDR3: CASSLERYGYTF. CDR3 in DNA: TGTGCCAGCAGCCTGGAGAGATATGGCTACACCTTC.

A few counts support this clonotype. The chain has TRBV10-2 and TRBJ1-1, with D possibly TRBD1 on 5 matching bases. V was shortened by 8 bases and J by 5 bases, with 9 bases between the two germline ends. The CDR3 covers 11 residues. CDR1 and CDR2 (germline): WSHSY, SAAADI. CDR3 coding DNA: TGCGCCAGCGGGGCGACTACTGAAGCTTTCTTT. As protein: CASGATTEAFF.

V gene TRBV7-9 combines with J gene TRBJ2-3, with TRBD2 matching 14 bases. Looked up from germline, CDR1 is SEHNR and CDR2 is FQNEAQ (reference sequence). This CDR3 comprises 16 residues. V shed 3 bases, J shed 6 bases, and the junction held 5 bases outside the gene matches. CDR3 bases: TGTGCCAGCAGCTTTTGGACTAGCGGGGGGAGGGATACGCAGTATTTT. This sequence encodes CASSFWTSGGRDTQYF.

The genes are TRBV10-3 and TRBJ2-7, with 8 bases aligning to TRBD2. Unmatched junction bases numbered 13, after V lost 5 bases and J lost 4 bases. The CDR3 length is 16 residues. Looked up from germline, CDR1 is ENHRY and CDR2 is SYGVKD. The CDR3 nucleotides are TGTGCCATCAGTCCCGCCGGAGGACTAGCAAGTTACGAGCAGTACTTC. As protein: CAISPAGGLASYEQYF.

This clonotype is labeled large (0.1 to 1%). CDR3 nucleotide sequence: TGTGCCAGCTACTCGGGACAGGTTAATGAAAAACTGTTTTTT. Encoded protein: CASYSGQVNEKLFF. The J gene is TRBJ1-4, the V gene TRBV2; 8 nucleotides line up with TRBD1. The CDR3 loop spans 14 amino acids. Trimming took 8 bases from V and 4 from J; bases not matched to a gene: 6. In germline, CDR1 is SNHLY, CDR2 FYNNEI.

By sample share, this clonotype is medium-sized. This chain uses TRBV3-1 with TRBJ2-2, with 9 nucleotides matching TRBD1. The CDR3 sequence is 16 residues long. CDR1 and CDR2 (germline): LGHDT, YNNKEL (reference sequence). After removal of 3 bases from V and 0 bases from J, the junction contained 2 bases not matched to a gene. The CDR3 DNA sequence: TGTGCCAGCAGCCACTGGACAGGGGCGAACACCGGGGAGCTGTTTTTT. It is translated as CASSHWTGANTGELFF.

This clonotype has more than one count but fewer than ten. V gene TRBV25-1 combines with J gene TRBJ2-5; 8 bases line up with TRBD1. The CDR3 spans 15 residues. Trimming took 3 bases from V and 1 from J; bases not matched to a gene: 4. Germline V gene sequence: CDR1 MGHDK, CDR2 SYGVNS. The CDR3 loop reads CASSEPRGPQETQYF. Here the CDR3 DNA reads TGTGCCAGCAGTGAGCCCAGGGGGCCCCAAGAGACCCAGTACTTC.

This clonotype has only a few counts. The chain combines TRBV15 with TRBJ2-7; D is possibly TRBD2 (7 bases). The CDR3 totals 14 residues. V was pared by 0 bases and J by 5 bases, with 11 bases between. Germline V gene lookup returns CDR1 LNHNV and CDR2 YYDKDF (reference sequence). The CDR3 region is CATSRELGGHEQYF. The CDR3 DNA reads TGTGCCACCAGCAGAGAGTTGGGGGGGCACGAGCAGTACTTC.

This clonotype showed up just a few times. V gene TRBV29-1 combines with J gene TRBJ2-1; D perhaps matches TRBD1 (5 bases). Germline loops: CDR1 SQVTM, CDR2 ANQGSEA. CDR3 length equals 15 residues. V was cut by 3 bases and J by 0 bases, with 12 bases left in between. CDR3 in DNA: TGCAGCGTTGATCCCAGGGCGAGCTCCTACAATGAGCAGTTCTTC. As protein: CSVDPRASSYNEQFF.

This clonotype is categorized as medium-sized. The gene calls are TRBV6-1 and TRBJ2-1, with 7 bases that match TRBD2. The CDR3 covers 14 residues. Germline CDR1 MNHNS, CDR2 SASEGT. Trimming removed 8 bases from V and 7 bases from J; junction bases left unmatched: 11. The CDR3 region is CASAPGRGWNEQFF. Written as DNA, the CDR3 is TGTGCCAGCGCCCCGGGGAGGGGCTGGAATGAGCAGTTCTTC.

The chain joins TRBV25-1 to TRBJ2-1, with 12 bases lining up with TRBD2. The germline V gene encodes CDR1 MGHDK and CDR2 SYGVNS. The junction had 3 bases not matched to a gene; V was cut back by 6 bases and J by 6 bases. The CDR3 length is 14 residues. The CDR3 DNA reads TGTGCCAGCAGGACTAGCGGGAGTTTCAATGAGCAGTTCTTC. It codes for CASRTSGSFNEQFF.

The J gene is TRBJ1-2, the V gene TRBV7-8; 10 bases fit TRBD1. J was trimmed by 8 bases and V by 1 base; bases with no gene match: 13. The CDR3 length is 17 residues. Germline V gene sequence: CDR1 SGHVS, CDR2 FQNEAQ. The CDR3 loop reads CASSLVVTGGKFVGYTF. CDR3 DNA sequence: TGTGCCAGCAGCTTAGTTGTGACAGGGGGCAAATTCGTAGGCTACACCTTC.

Sample share makes this clonotype medium-sized. The chain joins TRBV12-3 or TRBV12-4 to TRBJ2-3, with 10 bases lining up with TRBD2. V lost 4 bases and J lost 4; bases outside the gene matches: 11. The CDR3 totals 17 residues. CDR3: CASSSRHLAGVSDTQYF. The CDR3, as DNA: TGTGCCAGCAGTTCAAGACATCTAGCGGGAGTGTCAGATACGCAGTATTTT.

This clonotype counts as medium-sized. The chain links TRBV25-1 to TRBJ1-3; D is undetermined. Germline V gives CDR1 MGHDK, CDR2 SYGVNS. The CDR3 is 11 amino acids. V dropped 3 bases and J dropped 7 bases, with 4 bases sitting between them. The CDR3 DNA is TGTGCCAGCAGTGAGTGGAACACCATATATTTT. It codes for CASSEWNTIYF.

Sample share makes this clonotype medium-sized. The chain couples TRBV29-1 to TRBJ2-7, with 10 bases that match TRBD2. Germline assignment: CDR1 SQVTM and CDR2 ANQGSEA. This CDR3 is 13 amino acids long. V lost 4 bases and J lost 3; bases outside the gene matches: 3. This CDR3 reads CSVVRTSGYEQYF. Written as DNA, the CDR3 is TGCAGCGTTGTTAGGACTAGCGGCTACGAGCAGTACTTC.

The genes are TRBV5-1 and TRBJ2-3; the D gene is possibly TRBD1 (5 bases). V lost 2 bases and J lost 2, with 12 bases in between. CDR1 and CDR2 (germline): SGHRS, YFSETQ. This CDR3 contains 15 residues. The CDR3 spells CASSLQDGYTDTQYF. The CDR3 DNA reads TGCGCCAGCAGCTTACAGGACGGTTACACAGATACGCAGTATTTT.

The chain has TRBV4-2 and TRBJ2-2; perhaps TRBD2 as D (6 bases). This CDR3 region has 14 residues. V was cut by 4 bases and J by 4 bases, with 10 bases left in between. In germline, CDR1 is LGHNA, CDR2 YNFKEQ. CDR3 DNA sequence: TGTGCCAGCAGCCTGATTAGCGGCACCGGGGAGCTGTTTTTT. This encodes CASSLISGTGELFF.

Sample share makes this clonotype large (0.1 to 1%). V and J are TRBV5-4 and TRBJ2-7, with 7 bases matching TRBD2. The junction had 12 bases not matched to a gene; V was cut back by 3 bases and J by 0 bases. This CDR3 is built from 17 residues. CDR1 is SGHNT, CDR2 YYREEE, per germline (reference sequence). In DNA, the CDR3 is TGTGCCAGCAGCTCCAGAGGAGTAAGCGGGGCCTCCTACGAGCAGTACTTC. It yields the protein CASSSRGVSGASYEQYF.

This clonotype turned up a few times. Sequence at one end of the junction differs from germline and may be a read error. The chain joins TRBV6-2 or TRBV6-3 to TRBJ1-5, with D possibly TRBD1 on 6 matching bases. The CDR3 covers 15 residues. Per the germline V gene, CDR1 is MNHEY and CDR2 is SVGEGT. The CDR3 DNA is TGTGCCAGCAGTCACTCAGCGGACAGTGATCAGCCCCAGCATTTT. Translation gives CASSHSADSDQPQHF.

Relative to its sample, this clonotype is large. The rearrangement uses TRBV27 and TRBJ1-2, with 8 bases lining up with TRBD1. After removal of 4 bases from V and 8 bases from J, the junction contained 9 bases not matched to a gene. Germline CDR1 MNHEY, CDR2 SMNVEV (reference sequence). The CDR3 runs to 14 residues. Here the CDR3 reads CASSSGTGSKGYTF. CDR3 nucleotides: TGTGCCAGCAGTTCCGGGACAGGTTCGAAAGGCTACACCTTC.